The 32 T cell receptor beta chains given below trace back to one sample, sequenced in a study of naive and memory T cell subsets. A UMI-containing oligonucleotide was joined by 3' ligation to the TCR cDNA template. Four PCR rounds used nested alpha and beta constant region primers plus the SP2 primer. TCRdb re-analysed the UMI-ligation and nested PCR reads in MiXCR, keeping a single row per CDR3 protein. The table includes around 24,000 distinct CDR3 sequences, around 5.2% detected once. Material: blood. Receptor source: an adult in good health.

This clonotype has ten or more counts. DNA of the CDR3: TGTGCCAGCCAGGACTTGCCAGATACGCAGTATTTT. It yields the protein CASQDLPDTQYF. The rearrangement links TRBV6-6 to TRBJ2-3; D is perhaps TRBD2 (5 bases). Trimming took off 8 bases at V and 4 bases at J, with 10 bases between the two ends. The CDR3 is made up of 12 amino acids. Germline V lookup: CDR1 MNHNY, CDR2 SVGAGI (reference sequence).

The table lists this clonotype with many counts. V is TRBV2 and J is TRBJ2-1, with D hard to call. This CDR3 region has 11 residues. Germline CDR1 SNHLY, CDR2 FYNNEI. Trimming pared 5 bases from V and 6 bases from J, leaving 5 bases between. The CDR3 loop is CASSSRNEQFF. Here the CDR3 DNA reads TGTGCCAGCAGTAGCCGCAATGAGCAGTTCTTC.

This chain connects TRBV5-1 to TRBJ1-1; no firm D call. The V and J ends lost 0 bases and 1 base respectively, with 10 bases between them. The CDR3 is 15 amino acids. From germline, CDR1 is SGHRS and CDR2 YFSETQ. The CDR3 DNA follows: TGCGCCAGCAGCTTGGACGGGATGGGGAACACTGAAGCTTTCTTT. Protein sequence: CASSLDGMGNTEAFF.

This clonotype was counted ten times or more. V gene TRBV6-5 combines with J gene TRBJ1-1; possible D gene TRBD1, 6 bases. Trimming removed 4 bases at V and 5 bases at J, with 20 bases between. Germline CDR1 reads MNHEY; CDR2 reads SVGAGI. This CDR3 is built from 16 residues. CDR3 coding DNA: TGTGCCAGCAGTTTCAATCTCAGGGGAAGGAGAACTGAAGCTTTCTTT. Protein sequence: CASSFNLRGRRTEAFF.

This clonotype was recorded many times. V is TRBV7-8 and J is TRBJ2-5, with 16 nucleotides matching TRBD2. With 5 bases clipped from V and 5 bases from J, the junction kept 11 bases outside the gene matches. In germline, CDR1 is SGHVS, CDR2 FQNEAQ. The CDR3 length is 18 residues. This chain's CDR3 is CASSRGTSGRAVEETQYF. The DNA for the CDR3 is TGTGCCAGCAGCAGGGGGACTAGCGGGAGGGCCGTGGAGGAGACCCAGTACTTC.

This clonotype has ten or more counts. The chain has TRBV13 and TRBJ1-3; tentatively, D is TRBD1 (5 bases). This CDR3 comprises 16 residues. The V gene's germline CDR1 is PRHDT and CDR2 FYEKMQ (reference sequence). Trimming stripped 5 bases from V and 4 bases from J, with 18 bases between. The CDR3 reads CASSRWDPPGGNTIYF. The CDR3 DNA follows: TGTGCCAGCAGCCGGTGGGACCCGCCGGGCGGAAACACCATATATTTT.

This clonotype ranks as medium-sized. The DNA for the CDR3 is TGTGCCAGCTCCAAGGAGGGCGGGGAGCTGTTTTTT. It specifies CASSKEGGELFF. The chain is built from TRBV7-8 and TRBJ2-2; D may be TRBD2 (6 bases). Germline V CDR1 and CDR2: SGHVS, FQNEAQ. V was pared by 8 bases and J by 7 bases, with 11 bases between. The CDR3 runs 12 residues.

This clonotype was observed at least ten times. The chain couples TRBV25-1 to TRBJ1-1, with 9 positions matching TRBD1. The CDR3 totals 13 residues. V dropped 4 bases and J dropped 6; count of bases not matched to a gene: 3. Germline V gene lookup returns CDR1 MGHDK and CDR2 SYGVNS. CDR3 coding DNA: TGTGCCAGCAGTGGGACAGGGGTGGCTGAAGCTTTCTTT. Translated, it gives CASSGTGVAEAFF.

This clonotype was picked up many times. This chain links TRBV12-3 or TRBV12-4 with TRBJ1-5; no definite D call. The V and J ends lost 4 bases and 0 bases respectively, with 10 bases between them. The CDR3 runs 15 residues. The CDR3 protein is CASSSGMYSNQPQHF. The CDR3 bases are TGTGCCAGCAGTTCGGGGATGTATAGCAATCAGCCCCAGCATTTT.

This clonotype has a count of ten or more. The chain couples TRBV20-1 to TRBJ2-1; 10 bases line up with TRBD2. Trimming cost V 3 bases and J 4 bases; bases outside gene matches: 9. The germline CDR1 and CDR2 sequences are DFQATT and SNEGSKA (reference sequence). The CDR3 is 16 residues long. The CDR3 sequence is CSASSPGTSAYNEQFF. The DNA of the CDR3 is TGCAGTGCTAGCAGCCCCGGGACTAGCGCGTACAATGAGCAGTTCTTC.

This clonotype was picked up a small number of times. The V gene is TRBV5-8, the J gene TRBJ2-3, with 10 bases lining up with TRBD2. The CDR3 is made up of 15 amino acids. Germline V CDR1 and CDR2: SGHTS, YDEGEE. With V trimmed by 0 bases and J by 6 bases, 4 bases remained unmatched. The CDR3 loop is CASSLGLAGVDTQYF. The CDR3 coding sequence is TGTGCCAGCAGCTTGGGACTAGCGGGCGTGGATACGCAGTATTTT.

This clonotype was counted many times. The chain has TRBV12-5 and TRBJ1-1; D unclear. Per the germline V gene, CDR1 is LGHNT and CDR2 is FRNRAP. The CDR3 loop spans 10 amino acids. The V end lost 6 bases, the J end lost 7 bases, and 6 bases lay between the germline ends. The CDR3 DNA reads TGTGCTAGTGGCCCGAGTGAAGCTTTCTTT. Its translation is CASGPSEAFF.

This clonotype was counted ten times or more. The gene calls are TRBV6-2 or TRBV6-3 and TRBJ2-1; TRBD2 matches 8 bases. This CDR3 is built from 14 residues. V trimming: 8 bases; J trimming: 3 bases; junction bases outside the gene matches: 6. Per germline, CDR1 MNHEY and CDR2 SVGEGT. The CDR3 DNA sequence: TGTGCCAGCGAAAAAGCGGGAGACTACAATGAGCAGTTCTTC. Translated, it gives CASEKAGDYNEQFF.

This clonotype occurred many times. This chain joins TRBV28 and TRBJ2-7; D remains ambiguous. The V end lost 3 bases, the J end lost 3 bases, and 15 bases lay between the germline ends. This CDR3 contains 15 residues. From germline, CDR1 is MDHEN and CDR2 SYDVKM. The CDR3 region has the DNA TGTGCCAGCAGTTTGAGCCAGGCGCCATTCTACGAGCAGTACTTC. Encoded protein: CASSLSQAPFYEQYF.

This clonotype was detected only a few times. This chain joins TRBV5-4 and TRBJ2-3; 7 bases line up with TRBD1. Germline CDR1 reads SGHNT; CDR2 reads YYREEE (reference sequence). This CDR3 spans 15 amino acids. Trimming took 1 base from V and 0 from J; bases not matched to a gene: 2. The CDR3 is CASSLKGASTDTQYF. CDR3 bases: TGTGCCAGCAGCTTGAAGGGGGCGAGCACAGATACGCAGTATTTT.

This clonotype was seen only a few times. The chain recombines TRBV6-6 with TRBJ2-5, with 10 positions matching TRBD2. V gave up 5 bases and J gave up 5 bases; unmatched junction bases: 8. CDR1 and CDR2 (germline): MNHNY, SVGAGI (reference sequence). The CDR3 extends over 15 amino acids. DNA for the CDR3: TGTGCCAGCAGTCCCTTAGCGGGAGGTGAGGAGACCCAGTACTTC. This sequence encodes CASSPLAGGEETQYF.

In its sample, this clonotype was seen many times. The chain combines TRBV5-8 with TRBJ1-5, with TRBD1 identical over 11 bases. Germline CDR1 and CDR2: SGHTS and YDEGEE. V shed 4 bases, J shed 6 bases, and the junction held 6 bases outside the gene matches. This CDR3 is 15 amino acids long. The CDR3 spells CASSPGTGGAQPQHF. The CDR3 region has the DNA TGTGCCAGCAGCCCTGGGACAGGGGGGGCTCAGCCCCAGCATTTT.

This clonotype occurred many times. The chain links TRBV20-1 to TRBJ2-3; no clear D gene. Trimming stripped 0 bases from V and 4 bases from J, with 5 bases between. Germline values: CDR1 DFQATT, CDR2 SNEGSKA (reference sequence). The CDR3 has 12 amino acids. The CDR3 is CSARDFSDTQYF. The CDR3 bases are TGCAGTGCTAGAGATTTCTCAGATACGCAGTATTTT.

This clonotype was recorded at least ten times. This rearrangement joins TRBV20-1 to TRBJ2-1; TRBD1 might be the D (5 bases). This CDR3 contains 14 residues. Germline values: CDR1 DFQATT, CDR2 SNEGSKA (reference sequence). V lost 6 bases to trimming and J lost 4 bases, with 16 bases between them. The CDR3 is CSANRLPTYNEQFF. CDR3 coding DNA: TGCAGTGCCAACAGGCTCCCGACGTACAATGAGCAGTTCTTC.

Ten or more counts support this clonotype. The chain couples TRBV4-3 to TRBJ2-1; tentative D call: TRBD1 (5 bases). The ends were cut back, 4 bases at V and 6 bases at J, with 16 bases in the middle. The CDR3 length is 15 residues. Looked up from germline, CDR1 is LGHNA and CDR2 is YSLEER. The CDR3 region is CASSRGASSINEQFF. The CDR3 nucleotides read TGCGCCAGCAGCCGTGGGGCTTCCTCGATCAATGAGCAGTTCTTC.

The table lists this clonotype with many counts. The chain couples TRBV4-1 to TRBJ2-2; D ambiguous. V shed 1 base and J shed 4 bases, with 4 bases lying between them. Germline assignment: CDR1 MGHRA and CDR2 YSYEKL. The CDR3 sequence is 13 residues long. The CDR3 reads CASSQGTTGELFF. CDR3 sequence (DNA): TGCGCCAGCAGCCAAGGCACCACCGGGGAGCTGTTTTTT.

This clonotype was seen repeatedly, ten times or more. This chain links TRBV29-1 with TRBJ2-1, with D possibly called TRBD1 or TRBD2 (5 bases each). CDR1 SQVTM and CDR2 ANQGSEA come from the germline V gene. Between the trimmed V and J ends, which lost 6 bases and 9 bases, there was a span of 21 bases. CDR3 size: 14 residues. CDR3 nucleotides: TGCAGCGTCGGCCGGGACCTAGGGCTCACTGAGCAGTTCTTC. The encoded protein is CSVGRDLGLTEQFF.

This clonotype was recorded many times. The chain couples TRBV2 to TRBJ2-7, with D tentatively TRBD1 (6 bases). The CDR3 sequence is 11 residues long. CDR1 and CDR2 (germline): SNHLY, FYNNEI. Trimming removed 10 bases from V and 5 bases from J, with 12 bases in between. The CDR3 DNA reads as TGTGCCAACAGGGTCGGCGACGAGCAGTACTTC. Protein product: CANRVGDEQYF.

This clonotype was found a few times. The chain has TRBV5-4 and TRBJ2-2, with D perhaps matching TRBD1 (6 bases). The length of the CDR3 is 15 residues. Between the trimmed V and J ends, which lost 3 bases and 4 bases, there was a span of 13 bases. From germline, CDR1 is SGHNT and CDR2 YYREEE (reference sequence). CDR3 DNA sequence: TGTGCCAGCAGCTCGCCTGGACAGTTCACCGGGGAGCTGTTTTTT. Translating gives CASSSPGQFTGELFF.

This clonotype appeared many times. The chain is built from TRBV20-1 and TRBJ1-1; no firm D call. Between the trimmed V and J ends, which lost 2 bases and 3 bases, there was a span of 10 bases. Germline-derived CDR1 and CDR2 are DFQATT and SNEGSKA (reference sequence). The CDR3 has 13 amino acids. The CDR3 DNA reads TGCAGTGCTAGATTGGGCCCCTACACTGAAGCTTTCTTT. Encoded protein: CSARLGPYTEAFF.

This clonotype was picked up many times. The chain uses TRBV15 and TRBJ2-5; tentative D call: TRBD1 (6 bases). Germline assignment: CDR1 LNHNV and CDR2 YYDKDF (reference sequence). V lost 7 bases and J lost 4, with 13 bases in between. The CDR3 spans 13 residues. The CDR3 region is CATNRDGRETQYF. The DNA for the CDR3 is TGTGCCACCAACAGGGATGGACGAGAGACCCAGTACTTC.

This clonotype has ten or more counts. J is TRBJ2-1 and V is TRBV6-5; the D gene is possibly TRBD2 (6 bases). Deletions cut 0 bases from V and 7 bases from J, with 13 bases between. The germline V gene encodes CDR1 MNHEY and CDR2 SVGAGI. This CDR3 has 15 amino acids. In DNA, the CDR3 is TGTGCCAGCAGTTACTCTTTCGGGAGCGGGAATGAGCAGTTCTTC. Its protein is CASSYSFGSGNEQFF.

At least ten counts were recorded for this clonotype. V is TRBV18 and J is TRBJ2-4, with D unclear. The length of the CDR3 is 15 residues. Germline V gives CDR1 KGHSH, CDR2 LQKENI. V was shortened by 2 bases and J by 2 bases, with 10 bases between the two germline ends. CDR3 nucleotide sequence: TGTGCCAGCTCACCAATCCACGCGACCAAAAACATTCAGTACTTC. It yields the protein CASSPIHATKNIQYF.

The chain joins TRBV6-1 to TRBJ2-4; TRBD1 matches 7 bases. The CDR3 covers 14 residues. Germline-derived CDR1 and CDR2 are MNHNS and SASEGT. The V and J ends lost 2 bases and 7 bases, in that order; junction bases with no gene match: 5. In nucleotides, the CDR3 is TGTGCCAGCAGTGAAAAGGGGGCTAAGAACATTCAGTACTTC. This codes for CASSEKGAKNIQYF.

Ten or more counts support this clonotype. This rearrangement joins TRBV4-2 to TRBJ2-7; D might be TRBD1 or TRBD2, each matching 5 bases. CDR1 and CDR2 (germline): LGHNA, YNFKEQ. CDR3 length equals 14 residues. V lost 0 bases, J lost 6 bases, and 12 bases lay in between. The CDR3, as DNA: TGTGCCAGCAGCCAAGAGAGGGTGCAGGGCGAGCAGTACTTC. Protein sequence: CASSQERVQGEQYF.

This clonotype was observed many times. The chain links TRBV25-1 to TRBJ2-1; D not resolved. The CDR3 is 12 residues long. Per the germline V gene, CDR1 is MGHDK and CDR2 is SYGVNS. Trimming shortened V by 5 bases and J by 15 bases, and 17 bases separated the two germline ends. CDR3 region: CASSQLSGTLFF. Here the CDR3 DNA reads TGTGCCAGCAGTCAGTTGTCCGGTACGCTGTTCTTC.

This clonotype has at least ten counts. The J gene is TRBJ1-5, the V gene TRBV6-4, with D uncertain. Trimming pared 5 bases from V and 4 bases from J, leaving 9 bases between. The germline V gene encodes CDR1 MRHNA and CDR2 SNTAGT. The CDR3 is 13 amino acids. The CDR3 is CASSPTENQPQHF. Written as DNA, the CDR3 is TGTGCCAGCAGTCCAACAGAGAATCAGCCCCAGCATTTT.